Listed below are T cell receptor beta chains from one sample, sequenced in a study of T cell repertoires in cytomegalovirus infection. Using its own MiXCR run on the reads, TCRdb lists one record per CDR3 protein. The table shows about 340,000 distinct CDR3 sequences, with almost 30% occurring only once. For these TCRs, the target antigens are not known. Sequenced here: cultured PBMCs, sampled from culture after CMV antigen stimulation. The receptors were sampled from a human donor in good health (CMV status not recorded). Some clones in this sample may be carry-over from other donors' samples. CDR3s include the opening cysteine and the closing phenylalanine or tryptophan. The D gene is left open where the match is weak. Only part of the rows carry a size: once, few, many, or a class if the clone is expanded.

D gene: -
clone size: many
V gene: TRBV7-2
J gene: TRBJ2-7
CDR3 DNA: TGTGCCAGCAGCTGGGTAGGACCCCTCATCTTCCATCCTTACTACGAGCAGTACTTC
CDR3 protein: CASSWVGPLIFHPYYEQYF

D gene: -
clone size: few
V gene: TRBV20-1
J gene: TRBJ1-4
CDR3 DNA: TGCAGTGCTAGAGATCAGAGCAGGGATAATGAAAAACTGTTTTTT
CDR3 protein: CSARDQSRDNEKLFF

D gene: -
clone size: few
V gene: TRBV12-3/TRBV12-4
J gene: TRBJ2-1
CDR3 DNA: TGTGCCAGCAGTAACCGGGACCATAATCACAATGAGCAGTTCTTC
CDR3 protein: CASSNRDHNHNEQFF

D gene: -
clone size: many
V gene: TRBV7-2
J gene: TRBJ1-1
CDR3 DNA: TGTGCCAGCAGCCCGACAGCTATGAACACTGAAGCTTTCTTT
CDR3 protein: CASSPTAMNTEAFF

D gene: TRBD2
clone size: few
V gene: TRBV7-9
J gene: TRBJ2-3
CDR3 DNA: TGTGCCAGCAGCTCCTGGCTAGCGGCTACAGATACGCAGTATTTT
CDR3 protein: CASSSWLAATDTQYF

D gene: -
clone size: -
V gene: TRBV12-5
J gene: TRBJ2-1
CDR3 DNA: TGTGCTAGTGGTTTGGTACCCAGGCCCTACAATGAGCAGTTCTTC
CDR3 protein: CASGLVPRPYNEQFF

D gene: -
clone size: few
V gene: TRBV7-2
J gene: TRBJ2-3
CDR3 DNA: TGTGCCAGCAGCTTAGACGGTGGGGGAATGGTAGATACGCAGTATTTT
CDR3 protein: CASSLDGGGMVDTQYF

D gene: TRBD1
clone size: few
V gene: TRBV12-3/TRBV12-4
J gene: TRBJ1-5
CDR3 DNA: TGTGCCAGCAGCTCGACAGGGTTCGGCAATCAGCCCCAGCATTTT
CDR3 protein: CASSSTGFGNQPQHF

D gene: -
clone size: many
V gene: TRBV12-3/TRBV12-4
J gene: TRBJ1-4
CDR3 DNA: TGTGCCAGCAGATCCCGGGTGGGGGCTAATGAAAAACTGTTTTTT
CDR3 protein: CASRSRVGANEKLFF

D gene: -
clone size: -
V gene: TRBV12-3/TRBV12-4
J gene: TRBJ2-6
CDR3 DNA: TGTGCCGGGACATCCTCTGGGGCCAACGTCCTGACTTTC
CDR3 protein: CAGTSSGANVLTF

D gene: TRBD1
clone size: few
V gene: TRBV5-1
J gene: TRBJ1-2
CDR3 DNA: TGCGCCAGCAGCTTCACCGGGACAGGGGAATATGGCTACACCTTC
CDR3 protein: CASSFTGTGEYGYTF

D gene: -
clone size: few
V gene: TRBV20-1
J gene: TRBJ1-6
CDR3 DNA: TGCAGTGCTAGATCCCTATCCGAAGGGGCGTCCTATAATTCACCCCTCCACTTT
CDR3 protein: CSARSLSEGASYNSPLHF

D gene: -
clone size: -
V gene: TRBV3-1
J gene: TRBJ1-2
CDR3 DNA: TGTGCCAGCTCGGTCTCGAAAAACTATGGCTACACCTTC
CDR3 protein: CASSVSKNYGYTF

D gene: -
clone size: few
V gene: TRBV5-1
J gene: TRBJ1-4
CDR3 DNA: TGCGCCAGCAGCTCCGGGGGCAGTGGTGAAAAACTGTTTTTT
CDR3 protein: CASSSGGSGEKLFF

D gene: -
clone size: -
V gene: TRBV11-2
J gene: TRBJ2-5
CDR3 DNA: TGTGCCAGCAGCTCGGTTAACCAAGAGACCCAGTACTTC
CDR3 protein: CASSSVNQETQYF

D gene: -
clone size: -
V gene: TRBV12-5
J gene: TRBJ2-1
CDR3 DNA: TGTGCTAGTGGTTTGGGCCTAGCGAACAATGAGCAGTTCTTC
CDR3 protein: CASGLGLANNEQFF

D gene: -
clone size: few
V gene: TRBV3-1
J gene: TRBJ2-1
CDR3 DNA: TGTGCCAGCAAGGCGCCCCACAATGAGCAGTTCTTC
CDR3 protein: CASKAPHNEQFF

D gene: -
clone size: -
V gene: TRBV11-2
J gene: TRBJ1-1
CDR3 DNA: TGTGCCAGCAGCTTAGTTCAGCTCACTGAAGCTTTCTTT
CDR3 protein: CASSLVQLTEAFF

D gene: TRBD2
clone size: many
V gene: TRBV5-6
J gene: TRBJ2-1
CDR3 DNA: TGTGCCAGCAGCTTGGAGGGGTTGCGACTAGCGGGAGCTCGGAATGAGCAGTTCTTC
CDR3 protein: CASSLEGLRLAGARNEQFF

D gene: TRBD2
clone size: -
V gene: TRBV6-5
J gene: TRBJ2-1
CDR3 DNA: TGTGCCAGCAGTGCGCCCGGGACTAGCGGGTACAATGAGCAGTTCTTC
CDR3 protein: CASSAPGTSGYNEQFF

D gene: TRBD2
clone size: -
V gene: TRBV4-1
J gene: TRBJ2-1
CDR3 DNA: TGCGCCAGCAGCCAAGAAGCTAGCGGGGGGGCTTTTGAGCAGTTCTTC
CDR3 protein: CASSQEASGGAFEQFF

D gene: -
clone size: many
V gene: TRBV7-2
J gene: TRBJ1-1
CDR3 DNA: TGTGCCAGCAGCTCCCGTGGGGAGAACACTGAAGCTTTCTTT
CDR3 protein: CASSSRGENTEAFF

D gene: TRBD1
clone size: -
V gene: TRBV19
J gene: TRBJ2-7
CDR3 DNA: TGTGCCAGTAGTATTGGGACAGTTCCCTCCTACGAGCAGTACTTC
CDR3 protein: CASSIGTVPSYEQYF

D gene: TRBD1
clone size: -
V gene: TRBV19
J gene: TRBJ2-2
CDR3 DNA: TGTGCCAGTAGTATGACAGGGGTGACCGGGGAGCTGTTTTTT
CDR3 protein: CASSMTGVTGELFF

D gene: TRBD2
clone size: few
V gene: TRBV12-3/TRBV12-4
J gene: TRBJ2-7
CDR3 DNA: TGTGCCAGCAGTTTACGACTAGCGGGGAGCTCCTACGAGCAGTACTTC
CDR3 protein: CASSLRLAGSSYEQYF

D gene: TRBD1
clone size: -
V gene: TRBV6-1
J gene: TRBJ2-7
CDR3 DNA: TGTGCCAGCACCCGACAGGGGAGCGAGCAGTACTTC
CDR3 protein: CASTRQGSEQYF